One sample yielded the 11 T cell receptor beta chains listed below, sequenced in a study of T cell repertoires in cytomegalovirus infection. These receptors lack a known antigen. TCRdb passed the reads through MiXCR, listing each CDR3 protein once. Altogether approximately 300,000 distinct CDR3 sequences are present, around a quarter being singletons, with the ten largest covering about 14%. This material consisted of cultured PBMCs, taken from culture after CMV antigen stimulation. These receptors originate from a human donor in good health (CMV status not recorded). Some clones in this sample may be carry-over from other donors' samples.

This clonotype was counted at least ten times. V gene TRBV7-2 combines with J gene TRBJ2-7; 7 positions match TRBD2. V lost 2 bases and J lost 6; bases outside the gene matches: 7. The CDR3 is 14 residues long. CDR1 is SGHTA and CDR2 is FQGNSA in the germline V gene. The CDR3 sequence: CASSLIGGSSEQYF. The CDR3 bases are TGTGCCAGCAGCTTAATAGGCGGGAGTTCCGAGCAGTACTTC. The full variable domain, rest sourced from reference TRBV7-2 and TRBJ2-7, is GAGVSQSPSNKVTEKGKDVELRCDPISGHTALYWYRQSLGQGLEFLIYFQGNSAPDKSGLPSDRFSAERTGGSVSTLTIQRTQQEDSAVYLCASSLIGGSSEQYFGPGTRLTVT.

The chain links TRBV7-9 to TRBJ1-2; weak D call: TRBD1 (6 bases). The CDR3 runs to 15 residues. The germline V gene has CDR1 SEHNR and CDR2 FQNEAQ (reference sequence). V was pared by 3 bases and J by 0 bases, with 11 bases between. The CDR3, as DNA: TGTGCCAGCAGCTTTTGGGGGCTGACTAACTATGGCTACACCTTC. Translated: CASSFWGLTNYGYTF.

This clonotype was recorded many times. The chain joins TRBV7-2 to TRBJ1-5; D is perhaps TRBD1 (5 bases). The CDR3 loop spans 17 amino acids. CDR1 and CDR2 from the germline V gene are SGHTA and FQGNSA. V lost 5 bases, J lost 6 bases, and 23 bases lay in between. The CDR3 protein is CASSLSLLGGITQPQHF. Here the CDR3 DNA reads TGTGCCAGCAGCCTTTCACTCCTCGGGGGGATCACTCAGCCCCAGCATTTT.

A word on this clonotype: A much bigger clone sits one base away, suggesting this may be a read error. The J gene is TRBJ2-4, the V gene TRBV7-2; D is possibly TRBD1 (5 bases). V was clipped by 5 bases and J by 6 bases, with 8 bases between them. Germline lookup yields CDR1 SGHTA and CDR2 FQGNSA. The CDR3 totals 12 residues. Here the CDR3 DNA reads TGTGCCAGCAGCCCGACAGTAAACATTCAGTACTTC. This translates into CASSPTVNIQYF.

This clonotype was seen a handful of times. This chain connects TRBV7-8 to TRBJ2-1, with a possible D match to TRBD1 (5 bases). Germline values: CDR1 SGHVS, CDR2 FQNEAQ. The ends were cut back, 1 base at V and 2 bases at J, with 9 bases in the middle. The CDR3 covers 15 residues. The CDR3 is CASSLGQKTYNEQFF. The DNA for the CDR3 is TGTGCCAGCAGCTTAGGACAGAAGACCTACAATGAGCAGTTCTTC.

In DNA form, the CDR3 reads TGCGCCAGCAGCTTGGCGGGGCCCAGAACGTATGGCTACACCTTC. It encodes CASSLAGPRTYGYTF. The chain recombines TRBV5-1 with TRBJ1-2; D perhaps matches TRBD1 (5 bases). CDR1 and CDR2 (germline): SGHRS, YFSETQ. The CDR3 contains 15 residues. V lost 0 bases and J lost 5, with 14 bases in between.

This rearrangement joins TRBV19 to TRBJ2-2; D call uncertain. In germline, CDR1 is LNHDA, CDR2 SQIVND (reference sequence). The CDR3 is 12 amino acids. Between the trimmed V and J ends, which lost 5 bases and 7 bases, there was a span of 8 bases. In DNA, the CDR3 is TGTGCCAGTAGTGCCCGCGGCGGGGAGCTGTTTTTT. Amino acids: CASSARGGELFF.

V is TRBV6-6 and J is TRBJ2-5; D gene unclear. This CDR3 spans 13 amino acids. Germline V gene sequence: CDR1 MNHNY, CDR2 SVGAGI (reference sequence). The V and J ends lost 7 bases and 5 bases respectively, with 14 bases between them. The CDR3 DNA reads TGTGCCAGCATCTCCGGCCTCAAGGAGACCCAGTACTTC. This encodes CASISGLKETQYF.

In this sample, this clonotype turned up a few times. The V gene is TRBV7-3, the J gene TRBJ2-1; D gene ambiguous. Trimming took 5 bases from V and 9 from J, leaving 17 bases between them. This CDR3 has 14 amino acids. CDR1 SGHTA and CDR2 FQGTGA come from the germline V gene. CDR3 nucleotides: TGTGCCAGCAGCCTTTCTTCGCCAGGCACTGAGCAGTTCTTC. Translated, it gives CASSLSSPGTEQFF.

The J gene is TRBJ2-2, the V gene TRBV12-3 or TRBV12-4; D remains unclear. CDR3 length: 15 amino acids. V lost 3 bases, J lost 3 bases, and 11 bases lay in between. CDR3 sequence (DNA): TGTGCCAGCAGTTTCTTGGGTTTAGACACCGGGGAGCTGTTTTTT. It encodes CASSFLGLDTGELFF.

This clonotype was counted many times. The chain joins TRBV12-3 or TRBV12-4 to TRBJ1-5; D unresolved. Trimming left V 6 bases short and J 1 base short, with 13 bases between. The CDR3 length is 15 residues. CDR3 sequence: CASSQMAGSNQPQHF. The CDR3 DNA reads as TGTGCCAGCAGCCAAATGGCGGGGAGCAATCAGCCCCAGCATTTT.